The T cell receptor (beta chain) described here comes from a study of CD8+CD57+ T cells in acquired aplastic anemia. Study information: Sorted CD4+ and CD8+ cell DNA averaged approximately 3 ug.

V lost 2 bases, J lost 14 bases, and 16 bases lay in between. Germline CDR1 reads DFQATT; CDR2 reads SNEGSKA (reference sequence). This CDR3 spans 13 amino acids. The TCR beta profiling, which covered VDJ combination and CDR3 sequence, was carried out using genomic DNA as the template. Using its own MiXCR run on the reads, TCRdb lists one record per CDR3 protein. The table lists about 180,000 distinct CDR3 sequences, about half of them singletons. Study-wide results and caveats: In common between the patients and the controls were some 28 CD8+ CDR3 sequences. Patients versus controls showed no significant CD8+ Simpson's diversity difference.

The sequenced patients had an expansion of CD8+CD57+ cells seen by flow cytometry. This clonotype showed up many times. What it binds is unknown. This chain links TRBV20-1 with TRBJ1-6; D remains ambiguous. This TCR derives from a human donor with aplastic anemia. The specimen sequenced was sorted CD4+, CD8+, or CD8+CD57+ T cells (not recorded which) from PBMCs. CDR3 DNA: TGCAGTGCTAGACATCCCCAAATAAGCACCCTCCACTTT. Encoded protein: CSARHPQISTLHF.